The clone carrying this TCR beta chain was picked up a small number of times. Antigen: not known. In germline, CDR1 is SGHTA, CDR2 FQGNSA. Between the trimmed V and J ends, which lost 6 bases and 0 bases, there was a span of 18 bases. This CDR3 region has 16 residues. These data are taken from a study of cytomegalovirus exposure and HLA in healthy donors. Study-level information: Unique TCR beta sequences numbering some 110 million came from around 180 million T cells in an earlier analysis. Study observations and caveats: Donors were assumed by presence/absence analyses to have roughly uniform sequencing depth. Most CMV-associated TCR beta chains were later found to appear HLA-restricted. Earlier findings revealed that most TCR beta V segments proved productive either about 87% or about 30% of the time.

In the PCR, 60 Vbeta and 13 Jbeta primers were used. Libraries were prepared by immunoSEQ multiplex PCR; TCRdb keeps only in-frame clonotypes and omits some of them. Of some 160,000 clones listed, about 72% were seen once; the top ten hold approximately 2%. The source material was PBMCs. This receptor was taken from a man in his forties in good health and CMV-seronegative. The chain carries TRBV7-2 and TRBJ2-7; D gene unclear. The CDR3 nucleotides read TGTGCCAGCAGACCTGCGTCGCACAGCCCCTCCTACGAGCAGTACTTC. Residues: CASRPASHSPSYEQYF.